This entry lists 2 T cell receptor beta chains sequenced from one sample in a study of Graves' ophthalmopathy and Graves' hyperthyroidism. RNA transcripts yielded amplified TCR beta CDR3 regions. HTBI-primed first-round RT-PCR preceded second-round multiplex PCR. TCRdb analysed the multiplex PCR reads with MiXCR anew, one entry per CDR3 protein. The sample has 500,000 to 800,000 distinct CDR3 sequences, over 40% seen once. The sequencing input was peripheral blood. Every receptor here comes from an adult man with Graves' ophthalmopathy.

About this clonotype: This clone may be a read error of a much larger clone one base away. CDR3 sequence: CASSRPGPRDPPLHF. In DNA form, the CDR3 reads TGTGCCAGCAGCCGGCCGGGACCCCGGGATCCACCCCTCCACTTT. This rearrangement joins TRBV11-2 to TRBJ1-6; the D gene is possibly TRBD1 (5 bases). Between the trimmed V and J ends, which lost 5 bases and 11 bases, there was a span of 19 bases. This CDR3 spans 15 amino acids. Germline CDR1 SGHAT, CDR2 FQNNGV.

Points on this clonotype: A much larger clone is a single base away; this may be a read error. The V call is TRBV2, the J call TRBJ2-7, with unresolved D. The germline V gene encodes CDR1 SNHLY and CDR2 FYNNEI. CDR3 length: 12 residues. For the CDR3, the DNA is TGTGCCGGCAGTAACACAGCCTACGAGCAGTACTTC. Encoded protein: CAGSNTAYEQYF.